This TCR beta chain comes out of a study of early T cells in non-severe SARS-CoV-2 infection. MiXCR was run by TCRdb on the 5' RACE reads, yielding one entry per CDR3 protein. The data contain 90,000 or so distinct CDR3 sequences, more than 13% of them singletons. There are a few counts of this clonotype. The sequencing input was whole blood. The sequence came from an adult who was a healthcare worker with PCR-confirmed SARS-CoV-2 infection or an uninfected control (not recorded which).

This chain's CDR3 is CSAPTSGLYEQYF. The CDR3 bases are TGCAGTGCTCCTACCAGCGGGCTGTACGAGCAGTACTTC. This chain links TRBV20-1 with TRBJ2-7, with D tentatively TRBD2 (6 bases). The germline V gene has CDR1 DFQATT and CDR2 SNEGSKA (reference sequence). There are 13 residues in the CDR3. V was shortened by 5 bases and J by 4 bases, with 15 bases between the two germline ends.